These T cell receptor beta chains were read from a single sample in a study of blood T cells in healthy people across ages. MiXCR, run by TCRdb on the 5' RACE reads, gives a single entry per CDR3 protein. The data contain approximately 1.5 million distinct CDR3 sequences, roughly 43% of them singletons. Sequencing was performed on blood. These receptors came from a woman between 18 and 29 years old in good health. The conserved cysteine and the conserved F or W are not part of the CDR3 here. Fields, in order: clone size, J gene, V gene, CDR3 protein. Only part of the rows carry a size: once, few, many, or a class if the clone is expanded.

clone_size: .
j_call: TRBJ2-7
v_call: TRBV7-2
cdr3_aa: ASSSRRETYEQY

clone_size: .
j_call: TRBJ2-1
v_call: TRBV4-3
cdr3_aa: AGSHLTSRDEQF

clone_size: .
j_call: TRBJ2-3
v_call: TRBV4-3
cdr3_aa: ASSQGISMGGDTDTQY

clone_size: few
j_call: TRBJ1-6
v_call: TRBV10-3
cdr3_aa: AISEGRADSPLH

clone_size: few
j_call: TRBJ1-5
v_call: TRBV3-1
cdr3_aa: ASSQDPRISNRPQH

clone_size: .
j_call: TRBJ2-1
v_call: TRBV20-1
cdr3_aa: SARPQGSPYNEQF

clone_size: .
j_call: TRBJ1-5
v_call: TRBV28
cdr3_aa: ASSERGTGGYQPQH

clone_size: few
j_call: TRBJ2-3
v_call: TRBV4-1
cdr3_aa: ASSPTLRTVSTDTQY

clone_size: .
j_call: TRBJ2-3
v_call: TRBV7-9
cdr3_aa: ASSFPDTNLLMLGTDTQY

clone_size: .
j_call: .
v_call: TRBV20-1
cdr3_aa: SARTSVEQY

clone_size: .
j_call: TRBJ1-5
v_call: TRBV20-1
cdr3_aa: SAPESNQPQH

clone_size: many
j_call: TRBJ1-2
v_call: TRBV6-5
cdr3_aa: ASSYEANYGYT

clone_size: .
j_call: TRBJ2-1
v_call: TRBV4-2
cdr3_aa: SSGQDWTSIAYNEQF

clone_size: .
j_call: TRBJ2-7
v_call: TRBV7-9
cdr3_aa: ASSQTLPRGVGEQY

clone_size: few
j_call: TRBJ2-1
v_call: TRBV15
cdr3_aa: ATSRPGAFDGQF

clone_size: .
j_call: TRBJ2-3
v_call: TRBV28
cdr3_aa: ASSNPSKSTDTQY

clone_size: .
j_call: TRBJ2-2
v_call: TRBV9
cdr3_aa: ASSVEREGWTGELF

clone_size: few
j_call: TRBJ2-7
v_call: TRBV27
cdr3_aa: ASSLSTSHEQY

clone_size: few
j_call: TRBJ2-1
v_call: TRBV19
cdr3_aa: ASGEGYYNEQF